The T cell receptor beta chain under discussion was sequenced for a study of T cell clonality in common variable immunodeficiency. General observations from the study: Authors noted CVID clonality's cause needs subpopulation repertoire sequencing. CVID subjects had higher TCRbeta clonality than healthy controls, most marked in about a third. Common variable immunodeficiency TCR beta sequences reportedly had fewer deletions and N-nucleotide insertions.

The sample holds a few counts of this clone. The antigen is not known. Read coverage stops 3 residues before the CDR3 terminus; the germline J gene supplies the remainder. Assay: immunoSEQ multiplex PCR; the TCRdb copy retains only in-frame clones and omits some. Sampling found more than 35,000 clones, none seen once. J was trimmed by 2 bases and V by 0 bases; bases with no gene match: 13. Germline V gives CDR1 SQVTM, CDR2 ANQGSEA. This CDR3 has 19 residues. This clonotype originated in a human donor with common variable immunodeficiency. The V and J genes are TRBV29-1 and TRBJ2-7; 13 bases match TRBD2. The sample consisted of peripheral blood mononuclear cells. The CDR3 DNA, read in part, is TGCAGCGTTGAAGATCCATCCACTAGCGGGAGGGCCGGACCCTACGAG. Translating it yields CSVEDPSTSGRAGPYE. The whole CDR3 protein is CSVEDPSTSGRAGPYEQYF.